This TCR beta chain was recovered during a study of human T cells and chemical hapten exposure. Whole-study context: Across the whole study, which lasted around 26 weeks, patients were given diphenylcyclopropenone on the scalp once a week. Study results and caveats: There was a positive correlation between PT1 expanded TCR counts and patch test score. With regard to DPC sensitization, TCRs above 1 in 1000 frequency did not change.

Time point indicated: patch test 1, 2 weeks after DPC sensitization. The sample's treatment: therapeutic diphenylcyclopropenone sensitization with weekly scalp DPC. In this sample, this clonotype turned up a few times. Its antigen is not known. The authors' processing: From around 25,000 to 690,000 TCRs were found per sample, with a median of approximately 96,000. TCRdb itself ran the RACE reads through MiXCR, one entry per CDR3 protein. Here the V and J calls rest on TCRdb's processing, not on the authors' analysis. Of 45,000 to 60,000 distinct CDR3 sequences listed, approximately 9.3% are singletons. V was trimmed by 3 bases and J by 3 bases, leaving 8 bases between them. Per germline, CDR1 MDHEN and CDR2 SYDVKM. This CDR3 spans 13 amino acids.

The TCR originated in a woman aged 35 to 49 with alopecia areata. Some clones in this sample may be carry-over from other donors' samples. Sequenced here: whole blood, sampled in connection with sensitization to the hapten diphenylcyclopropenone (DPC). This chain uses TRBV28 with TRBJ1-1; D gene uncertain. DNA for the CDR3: TGTGCCAGCAGTTTGAGTTCGGACACTGAAGCTTTCTTT. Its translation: CASSLSSDTEAFF.